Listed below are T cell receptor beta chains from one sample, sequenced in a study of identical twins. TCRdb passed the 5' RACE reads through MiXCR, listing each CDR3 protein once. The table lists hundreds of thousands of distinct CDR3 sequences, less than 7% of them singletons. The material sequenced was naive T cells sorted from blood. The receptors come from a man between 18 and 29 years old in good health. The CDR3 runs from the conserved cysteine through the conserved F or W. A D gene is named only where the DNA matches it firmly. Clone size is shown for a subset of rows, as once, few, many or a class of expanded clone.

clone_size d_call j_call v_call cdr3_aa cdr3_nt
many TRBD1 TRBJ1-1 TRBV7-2 CASSPRGPGQGLYEAFF TGTGCCAGCAGCCCACGAGGGCCGGGACAGGGCCTATATGAAGCTTTCTTT
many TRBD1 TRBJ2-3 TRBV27 CASSTGAGTTDTQYF TGTGCCAGTTCGACAGGGGCCGGCACCACAGATACGCAGTATTTT
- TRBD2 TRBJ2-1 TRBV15 CATSRVAREADEQFF TGTGCCACCAGCAGAGTCGCGCGGGAGGCGGATGAGCAGTTCTTC
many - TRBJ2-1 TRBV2 CASSTGTLNEQFF TGTGCCAGCAGTACCGGGACTCTAAATGAGCAGTTCTTC
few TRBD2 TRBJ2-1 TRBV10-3 CAISEDMTSAGRNEQFF TGTGCCATCAGTGAGGACATGACTAGCGCGGGACGCAATGAGCAGTTCTTC
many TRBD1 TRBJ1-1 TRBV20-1 CSARRDRVRAFF TGCAGTGCTAGAAGGGACAGGGTTCGGGCTTTCTTT
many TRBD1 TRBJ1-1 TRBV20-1 CSARDQQGAVTEAFF TGCAGTGCTAGAGACCAACAGGGGGCCGTGACTGAAGCTTTCTTT
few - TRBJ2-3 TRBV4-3 CASSQDSSIRWDTQYF TGCGCCAGCAGCCAAGATAGTAGTATTCGATGGGATACGCAGTATTTT
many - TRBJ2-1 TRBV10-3 CAIMGEVGYNEQFF TGTGCCATCATGGGGGAGGTAGGGTACAATGAGCAGTTCTTC
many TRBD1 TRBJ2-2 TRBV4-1 CASSPRQGGTGELFF TGCGCCAGCAGCCCTAGACAGGGCGGAACCGGGGAGCTGTTTTTT
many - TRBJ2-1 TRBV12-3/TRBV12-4 CASKRPSSYNEQFF TGTGCCAGCAAGCGACCGAGCTCCTACAATGAGCAGTTCTTC
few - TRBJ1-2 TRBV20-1 CSASPIRGIGFGYTF TGCAGTGCTAGCCCTATCCGAGGGATAGGCTTTGGCTACACCTTC
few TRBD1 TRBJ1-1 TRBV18 CASSPGQGAFEAFF TGTGCCAGCTCACCGGGACAGGGGGCCTTCGAAGCTTTCTTT
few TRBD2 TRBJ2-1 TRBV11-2 CASSSPGTSGNEQFF TGTGCCAGCAGCTCCCCCGGGACTAGCGGGAATGAGCAGTTCTTC
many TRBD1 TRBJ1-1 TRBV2 CASRGTAMNTEAFF TGTGCCAGCAGAGGGACAGCGATGAACACTGAAGCTTTCTTT
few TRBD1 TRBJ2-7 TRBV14 CASSQETGARSEQYF TGTGCCAGCAGCCAGGAAACAGGGGCCCGATCCGAGCAGTACTTC
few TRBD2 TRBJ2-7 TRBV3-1 CASSQDISGSSVYRSDEQYF TGTGCCAGCAGCCAAGATATTAGCGGGTCATCGGTTTATCGGTCCGACGAGCAGTACTTC
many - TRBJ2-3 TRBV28 CASSFRTAPQYF TGTGCCAGCAGTTTTAGGACAGCCCCGCAGTATTTT
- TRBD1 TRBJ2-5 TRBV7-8 CASSLAINRGETQYF TGTGCCAGCAGCTTAGCGATAAACAGGGGAGAGACCCAGTACTTC
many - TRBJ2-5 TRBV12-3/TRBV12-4 CASSFATPQETQYF TGTGCCAGCAGTTTTGCAACCCCTCAAGAGACCCAGTACTTC
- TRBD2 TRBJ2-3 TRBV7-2 CASSWGGDGRYTDTQYF TGTGCCAGCAGCTGGGGGGGGGACGGACGATACACAGATACGCAGTATTTT
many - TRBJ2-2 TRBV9 CASSVRQASGELFF TGTGCCAGCAGCGTACGGCAGGCCTCCGGGGAGCTGTTTTTT
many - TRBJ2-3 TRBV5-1 CASSGEADTQYF TGCGCCAGCAGCGGGGAAGCAGATACGCAGTATTTT
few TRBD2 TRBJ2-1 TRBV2 CASSEGLATYNEQFF TGTGCCAGCAGCGAAGGACTAGCAACCTACAATGAGCAGTTCTTC
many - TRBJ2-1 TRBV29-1 CSAQDNEQFF TGCAGCGCCCAAGACAATGAGCAGTTCTTC
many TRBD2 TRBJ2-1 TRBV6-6 CASIAGGNEQFF TGTGCCAGCATCGCGGGGGGTAATGAGCAGTTCTTC
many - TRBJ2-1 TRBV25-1 CASREDTYNEQFF TGTGCCAGCAGGGAGGACACCTACAATGAGCAGTTCTTC
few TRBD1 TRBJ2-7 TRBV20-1 CSAGGDRASGQYF TGCAGTGCGGGGGGGGACAGGGCCAGCGGGCAGTACTTC
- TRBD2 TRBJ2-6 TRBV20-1 CSAQAGLALGANVLTF TGCAGTGCTCAAGCGGGACTCGCGCTTGGGGCCAACGTCCTGACTTTC
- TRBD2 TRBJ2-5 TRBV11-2 CASSKPTGLALNQETQYF TGTGCCAGCAGCAAACCGACGGGACTAGCGCTCAACCAAGAGACCCAGTACTTC
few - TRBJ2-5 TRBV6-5 CASSYSKFETQYF TGTGCCAGCAGTTACTCGAAATTTGAGACCCAGTACTTC
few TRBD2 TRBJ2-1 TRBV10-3 CAIRTAGLAGNEQFF TGTGCCATCAGGACCGCGGGACTAGCGGGCAATGAGCAGTTCTTC
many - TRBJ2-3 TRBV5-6 CASSRQGPTDTQYF TGTGCCAGCAGTAGGCAGGGCCCAACAGATACGCAGTATTTT
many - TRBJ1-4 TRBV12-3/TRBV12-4 CASSKRGRAPTNEKLFF TGTGCCAGCAGCAAGAGGGGCAGGGCCCCAACTAATGAAAAACTGTTTTTT
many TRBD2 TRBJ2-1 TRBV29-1 CSVEGASGSTYNEQFF TGCAGCGTTGAAGGGGCTAGCGGGAGCACCTACAATGAGCAGTTCTTC
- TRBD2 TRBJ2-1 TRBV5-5 CASSLVGLAGTNEQFF TGTGCCAGCAGCTTGGTGGGACTAGCGGGAACCAATGAGCAGTTCTTC
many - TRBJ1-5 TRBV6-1 CASNPSTVNQPQHF TGTGCCAGCAACCCTTCGACAGTCAATCAGCCCCAGCATTTT
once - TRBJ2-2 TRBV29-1 CSVEGQGLSTGELFF TGCAGCGTTGAAGGGCAGGGGCTCTCGACCGGGGAGCTGTTTTTT
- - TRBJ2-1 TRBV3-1 CASSPYSLGSYNEQFF TGTGCCAGCAGCCCCTACTCACTGGGCTCCTACAATGAGCAGTTCTTC
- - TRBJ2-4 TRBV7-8 CASSLDSRRKNIQYF TGTGCCAGCAGCTTAGACAGCAGGAGAAAAAACATTCAGTACTTC
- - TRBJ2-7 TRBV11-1 CASSLDRPSRGKQYF TGTGCCAGCAGCTTAGACCGGCCGTCTCGCGGGAAGCAGTACTTC
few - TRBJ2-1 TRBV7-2 CASSLSAGRGALNEQFF TGTGCCAGCAGCTTAAGTGCCGGCAGGGGAGCCCTTAATGAGCAGTTCTTC
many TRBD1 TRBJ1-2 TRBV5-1 CASSRGQPNGYTF TGCGCCAGCAGCAGGGGACAGCCTAATGGCTACACCTTC